The rows below give T cell receptor beta chains drawn from one sample of a study of shared clonotypes between healthy human individuals. Data came from immunoSEQ multiplex PCR; TCRdb stores just in-frame clones and leaves some out. Counted here are 2,500,000 or so clones, approximately 94% occurring once; the ten biggest clones make up about 0.13%. The source material was naive CD4+ T cells sorted from blood. The receptors stem from a man younger than 35 in good health. Both conserved end residues are part of each CDR3. D genes are given only for firm matches.

CDR3 protein,CDR3 length,J gene,D gene,V gene
CASSLDWGGGEKLFF,15,TRBJ1-4,-,TRBV5-1
CACLRNTGELFF,12,TRBJ2-2,-,TRBV30
CASSLGQGGLGQPQHF,16,TRBJ1-5,TRBD1,TRBV7-9
CAWSPGADTQYF,12,TRBJ2-3,-,TRBV30
CASSSDFTYEQYF,13,TRBJ2-7,-,TRBV5-6
CASSVLAWSSYEQYF,15,TRBJ2-7,-,TRBV19
CATTPGGSRSYNEQFF,16,TRBJ2-1,-,TRBV10-3
CASSQPAPSGLRGNEQFF,18,TRBJ2-1,TRBD2,TRBV23-1
CASSPYAGTGSYEQYF,16,TRBJ2-7,TRBD1,TRBV19
CASSEVLQARDRDNQPQHF,19,TRBJ1-5,TRBD1,TRBV6-1
CASSLAPGEQYF,12,TRBJ2-7,-,TRBV7-9
CAWRQGDRVYYEQYF,15,TRBJ2-7,TRBD1,TRBV30
CASSFFPGREGAKNIQYF,18,TRBJ2-4,TRBD2,TRBV28
CAWSVSLTEKLFF,13,TRBJ1-4,-,TRBV30
CASSLNRDNYEQYF,14,TRBJ2-7,-,TRBV5-1
CSARVTDEQYF,11,TRBJ2-7,-,TRBV20-1
CASSLTVGFQETQYF,15,TRBJ2-5,-,TRBV5-1
CAMGQAPGAYEQYF,14,TRBJ2-7,TRBD1,TRBV10-3
CASSQDTLGSSYNEQFF,17,TRBJ2-1,-,TRBV4-1
CASSYSGGNQPQHF,14,TRBJ1-5,-,TRBV6-5
CASSEWTGAPLHF,13,TRBJ1-6,TRBD1,TRBV25-1
CASSYSASSDIQYF,14,TRBJ2-4,-,TRBV6-5